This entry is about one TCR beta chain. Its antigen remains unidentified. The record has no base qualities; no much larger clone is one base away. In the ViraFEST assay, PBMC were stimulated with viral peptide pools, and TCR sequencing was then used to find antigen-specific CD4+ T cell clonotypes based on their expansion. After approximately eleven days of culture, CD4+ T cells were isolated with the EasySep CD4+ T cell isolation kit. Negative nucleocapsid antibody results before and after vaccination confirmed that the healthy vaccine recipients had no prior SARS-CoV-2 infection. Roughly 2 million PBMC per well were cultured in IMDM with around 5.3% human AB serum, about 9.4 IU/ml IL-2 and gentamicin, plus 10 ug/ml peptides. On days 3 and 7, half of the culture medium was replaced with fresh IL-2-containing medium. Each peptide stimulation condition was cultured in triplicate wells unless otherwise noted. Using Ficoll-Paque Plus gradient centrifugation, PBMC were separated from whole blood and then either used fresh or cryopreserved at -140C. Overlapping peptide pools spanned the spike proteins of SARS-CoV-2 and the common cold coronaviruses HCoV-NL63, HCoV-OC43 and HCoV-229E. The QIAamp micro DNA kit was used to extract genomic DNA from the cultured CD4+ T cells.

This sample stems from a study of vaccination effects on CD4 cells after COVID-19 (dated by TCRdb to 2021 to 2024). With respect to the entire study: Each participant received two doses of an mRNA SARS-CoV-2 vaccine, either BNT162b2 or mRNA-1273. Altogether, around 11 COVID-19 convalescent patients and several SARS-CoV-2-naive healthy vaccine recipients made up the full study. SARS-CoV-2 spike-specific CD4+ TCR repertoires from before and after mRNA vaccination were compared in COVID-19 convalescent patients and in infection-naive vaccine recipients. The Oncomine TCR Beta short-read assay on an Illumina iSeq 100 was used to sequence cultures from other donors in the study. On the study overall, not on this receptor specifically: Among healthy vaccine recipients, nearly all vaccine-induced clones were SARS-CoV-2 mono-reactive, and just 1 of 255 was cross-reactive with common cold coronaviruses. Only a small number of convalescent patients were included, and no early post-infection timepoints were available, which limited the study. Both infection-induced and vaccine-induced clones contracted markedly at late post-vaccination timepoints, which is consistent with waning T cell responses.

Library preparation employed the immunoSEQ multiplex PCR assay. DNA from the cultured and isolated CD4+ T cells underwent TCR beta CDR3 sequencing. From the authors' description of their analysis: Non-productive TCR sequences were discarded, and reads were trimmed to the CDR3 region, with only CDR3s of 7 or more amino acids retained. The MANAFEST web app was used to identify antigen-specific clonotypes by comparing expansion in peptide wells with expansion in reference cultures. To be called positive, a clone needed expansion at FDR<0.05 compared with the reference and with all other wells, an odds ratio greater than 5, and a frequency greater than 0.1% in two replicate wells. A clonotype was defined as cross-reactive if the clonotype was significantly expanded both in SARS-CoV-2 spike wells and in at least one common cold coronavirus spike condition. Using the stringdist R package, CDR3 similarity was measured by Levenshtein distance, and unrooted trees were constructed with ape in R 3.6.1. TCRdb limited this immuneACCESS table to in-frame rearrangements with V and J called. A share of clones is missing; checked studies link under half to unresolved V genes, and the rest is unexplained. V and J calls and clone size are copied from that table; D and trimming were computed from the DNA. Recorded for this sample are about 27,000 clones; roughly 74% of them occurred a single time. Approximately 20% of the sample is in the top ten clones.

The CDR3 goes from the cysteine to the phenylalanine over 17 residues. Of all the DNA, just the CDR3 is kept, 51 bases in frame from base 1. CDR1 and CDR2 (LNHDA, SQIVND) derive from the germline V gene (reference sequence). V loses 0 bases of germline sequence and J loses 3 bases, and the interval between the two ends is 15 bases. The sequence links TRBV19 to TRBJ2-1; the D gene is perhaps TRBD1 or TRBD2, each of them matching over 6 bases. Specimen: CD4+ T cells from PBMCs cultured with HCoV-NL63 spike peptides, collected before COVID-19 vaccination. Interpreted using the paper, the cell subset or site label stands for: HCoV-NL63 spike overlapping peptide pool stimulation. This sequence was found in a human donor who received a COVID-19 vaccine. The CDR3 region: CASSIEGARGYYNEQFF. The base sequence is TGTGCCAGTAGTATAGAGGGGGCGCGGGGTTACTACAATGAGCAGTTCTTC.